This record covers a single T cell receptor (beta chain). Antigen specificity is unknown. Patients included in sequencing had previously demonstrated CD8+CD57+ cell expansion by flow cytometry. This sample was taken from a study of CD8+CD57+ T cells in acquired aplastic anemia. Study-level results: Patients versus controls showed no significant CD8+ Simpson's diversity difference.

CDR3 and TCR beta VDJ profiling relied on a genomic DNA template. TCRdb recomputed calls from the reads with MiXCR, one row per CDR3 protein. Of hundreds of thousands of distinct CDR3 sequences in the sample, about half were seen once. This TCR was recovered from a human donor with aplastic anemia. Material: sorted CD4+, CD8+, or CD8+CD57+ T cells (not recorded which) from PBMCs.

The CDR3 region has the DNA TGTGCCAGCAGCGCGGAGACAGGAACGAACACTGAAGCTTTCTTT. Protein: CASSAETGTNTEAFF. V and J are TRBV9 and TRBJ1-1; possibly TRBD1 for D (6 bases). Per germline, CDR1 SGDLS and CDR2 YYNGEE. V was clipped by 3 bases and J by 1 base, with 13 bases between them. CDR3 length equals 15 residues.